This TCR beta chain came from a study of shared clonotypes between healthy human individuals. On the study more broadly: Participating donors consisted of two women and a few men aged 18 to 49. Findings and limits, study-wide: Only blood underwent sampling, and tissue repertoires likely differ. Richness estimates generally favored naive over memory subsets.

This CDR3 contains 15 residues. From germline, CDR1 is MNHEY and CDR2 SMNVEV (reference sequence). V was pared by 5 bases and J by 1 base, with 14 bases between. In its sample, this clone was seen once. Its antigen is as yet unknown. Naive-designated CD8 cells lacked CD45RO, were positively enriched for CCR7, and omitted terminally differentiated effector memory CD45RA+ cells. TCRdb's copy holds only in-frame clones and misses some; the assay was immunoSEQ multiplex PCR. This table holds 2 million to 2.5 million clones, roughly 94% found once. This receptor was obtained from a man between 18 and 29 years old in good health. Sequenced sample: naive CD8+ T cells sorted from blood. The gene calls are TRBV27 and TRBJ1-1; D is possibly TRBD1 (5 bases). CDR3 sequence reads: CASSTHPGTNTEAFF. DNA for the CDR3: TGTGCCAGCAGTACTCACCCCGGGACGAACACTGAAGCTTTCTTT.